The 11 T cell receptor beta chains reported below all come from one sample, sequenced in a study of cytomegalovirus exposure and HLA in healthy donors. Vbeta (60) and Jbeta (13) primers were used in the PCR. Some clones are missing from TCRdb's copy, which holds only in-frame ones; the method was immunoSEQ multiplex PCR. Of 90,000 to 120,000 clones in the sample, over 60% were seen once. The sample was PBMCs. The source of these receptors is a female donor in good health and CMV-seropositive.

The chain recombines TRBV30 with TRBJ1-5; TRBD1 agrees at 7 bases. The CDR3 has 11 residues. Germline-derived CDR1 and CDR2 are GTSNPN and SVGIG (reference sequence). After removal of 7 bases from V and 4 bases from J, the junction contained 1 base not matched to a gene. The CDR3 protein is CASGGNQPQHF. CDR3 DNA sequence: TGTGCCTCAGGGGGGAATCAGCCCCAGCATTTT.

The gene calls are TRBV19 and TRBJ1-1, with 8 bases matching TRBD1. There are 14 residues in the CDR3. Germline trimming cut 6 bases from V and 1 base from J; bases unmatched to any gene: 4. Germline lookup yields CDR1 LNHDA and CDR2 SQIVND (reference sequence). The CDR3 region has the DNA TGTGCCAGTAGGCTGGGACAGGAGAACACTGAAGCTTTCTTT. Amino acids: CASRLGQENTEAFF.

The chain joins TRBV2 to TRBJ2-2, with a tentative D call TRBD1 (6 bases). This CDR3 has 13 amino acids. V was cut by 10 bases and J by 4 bases, with 13 bases left in between. Germline loops: CDR1 SNHLY, CDR2 FYNNEI. CDR3 DNA sequence: TGTGCCACCCGTTTAGGGGGCACCGGGGAGCTGTTTTTT. The encoded protein is CATRLGGTGELFF.

V gene TRBV11-1 combines with J gene TRBJ1-2, with D perhaps matching TRBD1 (6 bases). This CDR3 is 17 amino acids long. The V end was cut by 5 bases, the J end by 0 bases, with 19 bases between. The germline gives CDR1 SGHAT, CDR2 FQDESV (reference sequence). Here the CDR3 DNA reads TGTGCCAGCAGCCGTGACAGGAACCGCGGATCTAACTATGGCTACACCTTC. Translation: CASSRDRNRGSNYGYTF.

The chain has TRBV2 and TRBJ1-1; D unclear. Germline V gene lookup returns CDR1 SNHLY and CDR2 FYNNEI. V was trimmed by 7 bases and J by 0 bases, leaving 9 bases between them. The CDR3 totals 13 residues. The CDR3 nucleotides are TGTGCCAGCATAGCCGATATGAACACTGAAGCTTTCTTT. Protein: CASIADMNTEAFF.

This sequence joins TRBV19 and TRBJ1-5; possibly TRBD1 for D (5 bases). This CDR3 contains 13 residues. The ends were cut back, 5 bases at V and 2 bases at J, with 7 bases in the middle. The germline CDR1 and CDR2 sequences are LNHDA and SQIVND (reference sequence). CDR3: CASSDSRNQPQHF. In DNA form, the CDR3 reads TGTGCCAGTAGTGACAGTCGCAATCAGCCCCAGCATTTT. Using reference TRBV19 and TRBJ1-5 for the parts outside the CDR3, the full variable domain is DGGITQSPKYLFRKEGQNVTLSCEQNLNHDAMYWYRQDPGQGLRLIYYSQIVNDFQKGDIAEGYSVSREKKESFPLTVTSAQKNPTAFYLCASSDSRNQPQHFGDGTRLSIL.

V is TRBV9 and J is TRBJ2-3; weak D call: TRBD2 (6 bases). The CDR3 is 14 residues long. V was shortened by 0 bases and J by 2 bases, with 7 bases between the two germline ends. CDR1 and CDR2 (germline): SGDLS, YYNGEE. The CDR3 loop is CASSVGGVTDTQYF. The CDR3 coding sequence is TGTGCCAGCAGCGTAGGGGGGGTCACAGATACGCAGTATTTT. Full variable domain (rest looked up from reference TRBV9 and TRBJ2-3): DSGVTQTPKHLITATGQRVTLRCSPRSGDLSVYWYQQSLDQGLQFLIQYYNGEERAKGNILERFSAQQFPDLHSELNLSSLELGDSALYFCASSVGGVTDTQYFGPGTRLTVL.

The chain links TRBV28 to TRBJ2-5; 8 bases agree with TRBD2. This CDR3 spans 18 amino acids. The V gene's germline CDR1 is MDHEN and CDR2 SYDVKM. The V segment lost 1 base and the J segment 5 bases; nucleotides outside the gene matches: 15. The CDR3 here is CASSLYGLAGGIGETQYF. CDR3 DNA sequence: TGTGCCAGCAGTTTATACGGCCTAGCGGGCGGGATTGGGGAGACCCAGTACTTC.

The rearrangement uses TRBV11-2 and TRBJ2-7; 7 bases are a match to TRBD2. Germline CDR1 and CDR2: SGHAT and FQNNGV. Unmatched junction bases numbered 4, after V lost 2 bases and J lost 0 bases. The CDR3 is made up of 15 amino acids. CDR3 region: CASSLSTGGSYEQYF. The CDR3 DNA reads TGTGCCAGCAGCTTAAGTACGGGAGGCTCCTACGAGCAGTACTTC.

This chain uses TRBV30 with TRBJ1-1, with D possibly TRBD1 on 6 matching bases. From germline, CDR1 is GTSNPN and CDR2 SVGIG (reference sequence). Trimming took off 7 bases at V and 6 bases at J, with 18 bases between the two ends. The CDR3 spans 13 residues. The CDR3 DNA follows: TGTGCCTTAACTAGGACAGCCCGGCCTGAAGCTTTCTTT. Amino acids: CALTRTARPEAFF.

This chain uses TRBV15 with TRBJ1-3, with TRBD1 matching over 7 bases. CDR3 size: 20 residues. The germline gives CDR1 LNHNV, CDR2 YYDKDF (reference sequence). Germline trimming cut 1 base from V and 0 bases from J; bases unmatched to any gene: 15. CDR3 in DNA: TGTGCCACCAGCAGAGCCCCCGTGTTTCATCCAGGGGGCTCTGGAAACACCATATATTTT. Translating it yields CATSRAPVFHPGGSGNTIYF. The variable domain in full, completed from reference TRBV15 and TRBJ1-3, reads DAMVIQNPRYQVTQFGKPVTLSCSQTLNHNVMYWYQQKSSQAPKLLFHYYDKDFNNEADTPDNFQSRRPNTSFCFLDIRSPGLGDTAMYLCATSRAPVFHPGGSGNTIYFGEGSWLTVV.